A selection of T cell receptor beta chains follows, all from one sample in a study of T cells expressing NK-cell markers. No DNA is given; TCRdb re-called the 5' RACE reads and lists each CDR3 protein once. In all, the sample yields 350,000 to 400,000 distinct CDR3 sequences. Input material: blood T cells: a sorted CD56 or NKG2C T cell subset, CD4+ or CD8+ T cells, or bulk PBMC T cells (not recorded which). Receptors originate from a woman between 45 and 60 years old in good health. Both conserved end residues are part of each CDR3.

j_call	v_call	cdr3_aa
TRBJ2-7	TRBV24-1	CATSDPDGPYEQYF
TRBJ2-3	TRBV30	CAWNRLRTDTQYF
TRBJ1-4	TRBV27	CASSLSRGLGNEKLFF
TRBJ1-4	TRBV7-2	CASSLGGLGNEKLFF
TRBJ1-5	TRBV2	CASSSTGMGNQPQHF
TRBJ2-7	TRBV11-3	CASSLWDREVEGPYEQYF
TRBJ1-4	TRBV12-3/TRBV12-4	CASSAGSREKLFF
TRBJ1-4	TRBV5-1	CASSLVTGPATNEKLFF
TRBJ2-7	TRBV5-6	CASSFRGGYEQYF
TRBJ2-6	TRBV20-1	CSARDTASGDGANVLTF
TRBJ1-4	TRBV10-2	CASSDIPGGRGEKLFF
TRBJ2-1	TRBV11-2	CASSLGPSGRVGEQFF
TRBJ2-2	TRBV5-1	CASSPEGIGELFF
TRBJ1-1	TRBV13	CASSHREMNTEAFF
TRBJ2-3	TRBV20-1	CSASPKWATTDTQYF
TRBJ2-5	TRBV3-1	CASSPKSRETQYF
TRBJ2-1	TRBV7-6	CASSYGPPPYNEQFF
TRBJ2-1	TRBV6-2/TRBV6-3	CASSATRGYGNEQFF
TRBJ2-1	TRBV12-3/TRBV12-4	CASKTSGRGGEQFF
TRBJ1-5	TRBV5-1	CASSLVPSEPQHF
TRBJ2-1	TRBV10-3	CAISESGLSYNEQFF
TRBJ2-1	TRBV7-9	CASSLHPPRTNNEQFF
TRBJ2-1	TRBV20-1	CSASSGLAGGNDNEQFF
TRBJ1-5	TRBV6-2/TRBV6-3	CAHSLGAGLNQPQHF
TRBJ2-1	TRBV5-1	CASSFDTSGGQFF
TRBJ2-1	TRBV7-9	CASSLGGSRNPEQFF
TRBJ2-2	TRBV5-1	CASTGGRTGWTGELFF
TRBJ2-1	TRBV10-1	CASSEGLRTNNEQFF
TRBJ2-7	TRBV24-1	CATSDSPGTGDYEQYF
TRBJ1-1	TRBV6-4	CASSVDDRGTEAFF
TRBJ2-6	TRBV6-1	CATLFSGANVLTF
TRBJ1-3	TRBV12-3/TRBV12-4	CASSLGAFSSGNTIYF
TRBJ2-5	TRBV3-1	CASSREFGQGGQETQYF
TRBJ2-5	TRBV29-1	CSVERGQETQYF
TRBJ2-5	TRBV20-1	CSARDRIGRETQYF
TRBJ1-6	TRBV11-2	CASSQGGVSPLHF
TRBJ1-5	TRBV4-1	CASSQDRQGAYSNQPQHF
TRBJ2-1	TRBV30	CAWSVWPTAMGRLEQFF
TRBJ2-7	TRBV20-1	CSAGSGRASYEQYF
TRBJ2-3	TRBV7-9	CASSSHSGRADTQYF
TRBJ2-7	TRBV15	CATSRDTGQDFYEQYF
TRBJ2-5	TRBV5-1	CASSPGTSGSKWRQETQYF
TRBJ2-3	TRBV20-1	CSARDVGGTSGLHTQYF
TRBJ2-7	TRBV29-1	CSVGGQGHEQYF
TRBJ2-4	TRBV29-1	CSVGSAAKNIQYF
TRBJ2-5	TRBV11-3	CASSLGLAGKFGETQYF
TRBJ2-3	TRBV11-3	CASSLIPGVTTDTQYF
TRBJ2-3	TRBV12-3/TRBV12-4	CATGHTSDTQYF
TRBJ2-3	TRBV5-1	CASSLGYTPGLAGGTDTQYF
TRBJ2-2	TRBV20-1	CSASAGTGELFF
TRBJ2-2	TRBV5-1	CASRGTSAGELFF
TRBJ1-5	TRBV12-3/TRBV12-4	CASSSQGMSNQPQHF
TRBJ2-2	TRBV4-2	CASSQDGTSGNTGELFF
TRBJ2-1	TRBV29-1	CSVGSGSGNEQFF
TRBJ2-1	TRBV20-1	CSAREESQGDHNEQFF
TRBJ2-2	TRBV5-1	CASESGSRSFNTGELFF